The clone carrying this TCR beta chain has just a few counts. The antigen is undetermined. The method was immunoSEQ multiplex PCR; TCRdb's version includes in-frame clones alone and lacks a portion of them. The table has about 80,000 clones, around nine tenths seen once; the top ten hold around 24%. The CDR3 spans 15 residues. V gave up 5 bases and J gave up 0 bases, with 11 bases separating them. Looked up from germline, CDR1 is SGHVS and CDR2 is FNYEAQ. The data stem from a study of brain T cells in children with intractable seizures. Only cases whose brain tissue showed the highest T cell transcript signatures were sequenced. Patients received at least one anti-epileptic drug before surgery. General study results and limits: Only CDR3 sequence similarity suggested viral specificity, without known HCMV serostatus. Absence of clones before surgery may stem from lower sequencing depth.

The chain is built from TRBV7-6 and TRBJ2-1; D gene uncertain. The input for sequencing was peripheral blood, taken at surgery. The sequence came from a girl aged 2-15 years with Rasmussen encephalitis and intractable seizures. Here the CDR3 DNA reads TGTGCCAGCAGCCCGGATCTGAGCTCCTACAATGAGCAGTTCTTC. It specifies CASSPDLSSYNEQFF.